These 12 T cell receptor beta chains share one sample of origin, sequenced in a study of OX40 agonist ivuxolimab in advanced cancers. Data came from immunoSEQ multiplex PCR; TCRdb stores just in-frame clones and leaves some out. There are roughly 33,000 clones in the sample; about 70% occur only once, and around 21% lies in the top ten. Sequencing used CD4+ or CD8+ T cells sorted from blood, obtained in a trial of the OX40 agonist ivuxolimab. Receptors were obtained from an adult with an advanced solid tumor such as melanoma, head and neck, liver or kidney cancer.

This chain connects TRBV6-5 to TRBJ1-2, with D perhaps matching TRBD1 (5 bases). The CDR3 extends over 14 amino acids. Trimming removed 0 bases at V and 6 bases at J, with 11 bases between. The germline V gene has CDR1 MNHEY and CDR2 SVGAGI. In DNA, the CDR3 is TGTGCCAGCAGTTACTCAAGCGGGGCTCATGGCTACACCTTC. It codes for CASSYSSGAHGYTF.

V gene TRBV6-5 combines with J gene TRBJ2-7; 9 bases are a match to TRBD1. J was trimmed by 3 bases and V by 6 bases; bases with no gene match: 6. The germline V gene has CDR1 MNHEY and CDR2 SVGAGI. This CDR3 is built from 14 residues. The CDR3 region is CASRTGQGIYEQYF. CDR3 nucleotide sequence: TGTGCCAGCAGAACGGGACAGGGTATCTACGAGCAGTACTTC.

This clone was observed a few times. The V gene is TRBV7-9, the J gene TRBJ2-7; D not resolved. CDR3 length: 13 amino acids. Germline V gene lookup returns CDR1 SEHNR and CDR2 FQNEAQ (reference sequence). V lost 5 bases and J lost 3, with 11 bases in between. CDR3 nucleotides: TGTGCCAGCAGCCCCCACCCCAGCTACGAGCAGTACTTC. Its translation is CASSPHPSYEQYF.

The rearrangement links TRBV11-3 to TRBJ2-1; 10 bases fit TRBD2. The V gene end was trimmed by 1 base and the J gene end by 8 bases; junction bases not matched to a gene: 5. Germline V CDR1 and CDR2: SGHNT, YENEEA. This CDR3 has 15 amino acids. CDR3 sequence: CASSLGLAGDYEQFF. In DNA, the CDR3 is TGTGCCAGCAGCTTAGGGCTAGCGGGGGACTATGAGCAGTTCTTC.

As concerns this clone: Germline and junction disagree at one end, which may indicate a read error. Different DNA sequences within this sample yield the same CDR3. J is TRBJ1-1 and V is TRBV10-2; TRBD1 agrees at 10 bases. Germline V gene sequence: CDR1 WSHSY, CDR2 SAAADI. CDR3 length: 14 residues. CDR3 sequence (DNA): TGCGCCAGCAGCGATCCGGGACAGGGGAGTAAAGCTTTTTTT. Its translation is CASSDPGQGSKAFF.

The chain combines TRBV7-2 with TRBJ2-3; 10 bases map to TRBD1. CDR1 is SGHTA and CDR2 is FQGNSA in the germline V gene. V lost 6 bases to trimming and J lost 2 bases; unmatched junction nucleotides: 5. The CDR3 is made up of 15 amino acids. The CDR3 here is CASSPTGGSTDTQYF. The CDR3 DNA sequence: TGTGCCAGCAGTCCGACAGGGGGCTCCACAGATACGCAGTATTTT.

This chain links TRBV30 with TRBJ1-1; D call uncertain. Germline CDR1 GTSNPN, CDR2 SVGIG (reference sequence). The V end lost 1 base, the J end lost 1 base, and 7 bases lay between the germline ends. The length of the CDR3 is 13 residues. CDR3 amino acids: CAWSEYGNTEAFF. The CDR3 nucleotides are TGTGCCTGGAGTGAGTACGGGAACACTGAAGCTTTCTTT.

V usage is TRBV7-2 and J usage is TRBJ1-2; TRBD1 matches at 9 bases. This CDR3 comprises 16 residues. Germline CDR1 and CDR2: SGHTA and FQGNSA. The V gene end was trimmed by 1 base and the J gene end by 0 bases; junction bases not matched to a gene: 3. CDR3: CASSLVRTGANYGYTF. CDR3 DNA: TGTGCCAGCAGCTTAGTGAGGACAGGGGCTAACTATGGCTACACCTTC.

The table lists this clone with a count of one. The chain joins TRBV30 to TRBJ2-3; D is ambiguous. V was cut by 2 bases and J by 6 bases, with 6 bases left in between. The CDR3 extends over 11 amino acids. Germline V gives CDR1 GTSNPN, CDR2 SVGIG (reference sequence). The CDR3 here is CAWSLGDTQYF. In nucleotides, the CDR3 is TGTGCCTGGAGTCTAGGCGATACGCAGTATTTT.

The rearrangement uses TRBV30 and TRBJ1-1; D unclear. The CDR3 consists of 14 residues. V lost 4 bases to trimming and J lost 3 bases, with 15 bases between them. Per the germline V gene, CDR1 is GTSNPN and CDR2 is SVGIG (reference sequence). The CDR3 DNA sequence: TGTGCCTGGAACTTCGACCAGAGGGACACTGAAGCTTTCTTT. This sequence encodes CAWNFDQRDTEAFF.

The gene calls are TRBV28 and TRBJ2-6; D tentatively fits TRBD1 or TRBD2 (5 bases each). The germline V gene has CDR1 MDHEN and CDR2 SYDVKM. V lost 7 bases and J 0 bases, leaving 10 bases between the germline ends. The CDR3 is 15 amino acids. The DNA of the CDR3 is TGTGCCAGCAAGTCAGGGAGCTCTGGGGCCAACGTCCTGACTTTC. This codes for CASKSGSSGANVLTF.

The chain has TRBV6-1 and TRBJ1-5, with 7 bases matching TRBD1. Germline CDR1 and CDR2: MNHNS and SASEGT. V shed 6 bases, J shed 4 bases, and the junction held 6 bases outside the gene matches. CDR3 length: 14 residues. The CDR3, as DNA: TGTGCCAGCAGCAAGGGACAGTGGAATCAGCCCCAGCATTTT. It translates to CASSKGQWNQPQHF.